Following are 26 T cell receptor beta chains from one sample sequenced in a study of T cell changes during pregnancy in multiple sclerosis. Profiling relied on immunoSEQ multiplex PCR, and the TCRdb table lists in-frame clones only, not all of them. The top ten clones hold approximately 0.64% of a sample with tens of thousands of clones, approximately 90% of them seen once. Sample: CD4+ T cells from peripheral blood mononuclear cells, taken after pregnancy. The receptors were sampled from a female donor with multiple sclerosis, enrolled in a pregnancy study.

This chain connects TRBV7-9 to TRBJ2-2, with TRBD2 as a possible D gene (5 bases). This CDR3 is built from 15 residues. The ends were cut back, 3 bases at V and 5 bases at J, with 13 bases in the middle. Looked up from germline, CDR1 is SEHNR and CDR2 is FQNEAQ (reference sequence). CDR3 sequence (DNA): TGTGCCAGCAGCTTCGAGGGAGTGAAGACCGGGGAGCTGTTTTTT. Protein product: CASSFEGVKTGELFF.

The CDR3 region has the DNA TGTGCCAGCAGCAACAGACAGGGGACGTATGGCTACACCTTC. Protein product: CASSNRQGTYGYTF. V usage is TRBV7-3 and J usage is TRBJ1-2; 8 nucleotides align to TRBD1. The CDR3 consists of 14 residues. The V segment lost 5 bases and the J segment 5 bases; nucleotides outside the gene matches: 7. Germline V CDR1 and CDR2: SGHTA, FQGTGA.

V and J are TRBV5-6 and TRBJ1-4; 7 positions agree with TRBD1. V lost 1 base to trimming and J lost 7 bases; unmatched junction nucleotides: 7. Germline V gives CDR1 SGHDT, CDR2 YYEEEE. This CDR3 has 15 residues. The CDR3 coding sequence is TGTGCCAGCAGCTTGTATGGGGACAGAACTGAAAAACTGTTTTTT. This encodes CASSLYGDRTEKLFF.

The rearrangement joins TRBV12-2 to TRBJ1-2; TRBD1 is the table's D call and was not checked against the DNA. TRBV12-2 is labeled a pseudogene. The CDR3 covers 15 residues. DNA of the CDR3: TGTGCAAGTCGCTTAGAGGGGGCGGTTAAGTATGGCTACACCTTC. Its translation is CASRLEGAVKYGYTF.

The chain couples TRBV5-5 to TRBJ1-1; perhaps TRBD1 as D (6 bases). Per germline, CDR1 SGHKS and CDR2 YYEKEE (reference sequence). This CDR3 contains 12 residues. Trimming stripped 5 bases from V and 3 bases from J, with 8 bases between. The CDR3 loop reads CASSPGDTEAFF. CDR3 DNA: TGTGCCAGCAGTCCAGGGGACACTGAAGCTTTCTTT.

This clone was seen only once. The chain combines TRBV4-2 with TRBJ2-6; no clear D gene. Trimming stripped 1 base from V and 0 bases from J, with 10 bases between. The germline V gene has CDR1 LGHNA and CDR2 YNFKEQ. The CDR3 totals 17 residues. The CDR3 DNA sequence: TGTGCCAGCAGCCAAGTCATCCGGAGCTCTGGGGCCAACGTCCTGACTTTC. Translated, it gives CASSQVIRSSGANVLTF.

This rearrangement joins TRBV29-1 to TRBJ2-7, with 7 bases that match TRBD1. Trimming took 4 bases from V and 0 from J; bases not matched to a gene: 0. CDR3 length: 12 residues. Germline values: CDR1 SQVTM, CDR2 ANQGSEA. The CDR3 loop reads CSVGQGSYEQYF. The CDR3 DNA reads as TGCAGCGTTGGACAGGGCTCCTACGAGCAGTACTTC.

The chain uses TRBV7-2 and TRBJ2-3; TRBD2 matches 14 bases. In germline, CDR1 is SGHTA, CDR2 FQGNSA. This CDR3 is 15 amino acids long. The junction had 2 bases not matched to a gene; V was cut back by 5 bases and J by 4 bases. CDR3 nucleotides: TGTGCCAGCAGCCCGGGACTAGCGGGGGCAGATACGCAGTATTTT. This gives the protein CASSPGLAGADTQYF.

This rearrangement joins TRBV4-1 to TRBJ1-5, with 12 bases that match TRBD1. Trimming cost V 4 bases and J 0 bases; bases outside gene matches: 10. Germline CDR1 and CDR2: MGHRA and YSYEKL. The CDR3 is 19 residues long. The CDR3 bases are TGCGCCAGCAGCCCGCTGGGACAGGGGGCGACGAATAGCAATCAGCCCCAGCATTTT. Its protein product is CASSPLGQGATNSNQPQHF.

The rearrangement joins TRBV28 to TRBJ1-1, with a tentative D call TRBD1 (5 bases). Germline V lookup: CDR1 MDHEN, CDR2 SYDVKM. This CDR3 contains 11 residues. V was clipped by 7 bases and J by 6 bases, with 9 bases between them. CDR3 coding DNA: TGTGCCAGCACCTTCAGGGCTGAAGCTTTCTTT. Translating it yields CASTFRAEAFF.

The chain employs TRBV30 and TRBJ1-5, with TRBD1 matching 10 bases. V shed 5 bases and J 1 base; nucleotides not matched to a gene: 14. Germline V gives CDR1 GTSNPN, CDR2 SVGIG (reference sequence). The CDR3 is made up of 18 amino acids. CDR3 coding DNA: TGTGCCTGGGGCTCCGGGACAGGGGCTGCATGGAGCAATCAGCCCCAGCATTTT. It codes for CAWGSGTGAAWSNQPQHF.

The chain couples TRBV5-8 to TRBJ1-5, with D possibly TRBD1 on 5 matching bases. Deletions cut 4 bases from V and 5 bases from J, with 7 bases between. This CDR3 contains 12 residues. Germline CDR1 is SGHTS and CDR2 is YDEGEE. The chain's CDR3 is CASSRTHQPQHF. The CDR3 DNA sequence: TGTGCCAGCAGCCGGACACATCAGCCCCAGCATTTT.

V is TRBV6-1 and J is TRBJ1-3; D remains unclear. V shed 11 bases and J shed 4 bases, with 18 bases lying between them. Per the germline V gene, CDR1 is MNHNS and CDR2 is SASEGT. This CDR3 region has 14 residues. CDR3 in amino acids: CALRSSSTGNTIYF. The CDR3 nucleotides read TGTGCCCTGAGGTCATCCTCTACCGGAAACACCATATATTTT.

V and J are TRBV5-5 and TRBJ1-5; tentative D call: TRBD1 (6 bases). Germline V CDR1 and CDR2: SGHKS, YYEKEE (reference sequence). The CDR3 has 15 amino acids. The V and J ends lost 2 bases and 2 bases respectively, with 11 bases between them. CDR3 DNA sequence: TGTGCCAGCAGCTTTGCGGGGGGCGGCAATCAGCCCCAGCATTTT. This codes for CASSFAGGGNQPQHF.

As DNA, the CDR3 is TGTGCCAGCAGCCCCACCGGGACAGTCTCCTACGAGCAGTACTTC. It codes for CASSPTGTVSYEQYF. V is TRBV11-3 and J is TRBJ2-7; TRBD1 aligns across 7 bases. The V gene end was trimmed by 5 bases and the J gene end by 0 bases; junction bases not matched to a gene: 7. CDR1 and CDR2 (germline): SGHNT, YENEEA. The CDR3 totals 15 residues.

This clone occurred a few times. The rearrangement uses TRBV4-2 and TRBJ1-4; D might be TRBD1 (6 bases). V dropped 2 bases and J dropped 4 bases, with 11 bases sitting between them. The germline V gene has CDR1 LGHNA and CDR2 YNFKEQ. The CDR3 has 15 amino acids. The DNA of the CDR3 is TGTGCCAGCAGCCAACGGGAGGGACATAATGAAAAACTGTTTTTT. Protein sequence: CASSQREGHNEKLFF.

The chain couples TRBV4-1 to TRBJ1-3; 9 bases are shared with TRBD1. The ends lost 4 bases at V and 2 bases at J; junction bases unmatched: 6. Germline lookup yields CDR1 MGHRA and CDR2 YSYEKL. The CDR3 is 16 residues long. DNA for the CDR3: TGCGCCAGCAGCCGGGGACAGGGAACGACTGGAAACACCATATATTTT. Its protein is CASSRGQGTTGNTIYF.

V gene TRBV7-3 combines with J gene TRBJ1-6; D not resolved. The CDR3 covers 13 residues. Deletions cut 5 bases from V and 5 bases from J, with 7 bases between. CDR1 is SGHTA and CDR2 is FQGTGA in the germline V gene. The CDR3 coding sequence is TGTGCCAGCAGCCCACAGCATAATTCACCCCTCCACTTT. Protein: CASSPQHNSPLHF.

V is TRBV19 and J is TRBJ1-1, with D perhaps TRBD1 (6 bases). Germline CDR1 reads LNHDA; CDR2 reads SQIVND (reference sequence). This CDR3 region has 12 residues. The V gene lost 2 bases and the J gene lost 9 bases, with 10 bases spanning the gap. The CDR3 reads CASSIQQGKAFF. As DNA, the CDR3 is TGTGCCAGTAGTATACAGCAGGGGAAAGCTTTCTTT.

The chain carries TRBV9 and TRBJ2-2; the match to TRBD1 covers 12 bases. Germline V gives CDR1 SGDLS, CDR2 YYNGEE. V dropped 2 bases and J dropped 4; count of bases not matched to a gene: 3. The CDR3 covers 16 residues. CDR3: CASSVRDRGRTGELFF. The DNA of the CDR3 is TGTGCCAGCAGCGTTAGGGACAGGGGGCGCACCGGGGAGCTGTTTTTT. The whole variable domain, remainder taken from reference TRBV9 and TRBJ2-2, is DSGVTQTPKHLITATGQRVTLRCSPRSGDLSVYWYQQSLDQGLQFLIQYYNGEERAKGNILERFSAQQFPDLHSELNLSSLELGDSALYFCASSVRDRGRTGELFFGEGSRLTVL.

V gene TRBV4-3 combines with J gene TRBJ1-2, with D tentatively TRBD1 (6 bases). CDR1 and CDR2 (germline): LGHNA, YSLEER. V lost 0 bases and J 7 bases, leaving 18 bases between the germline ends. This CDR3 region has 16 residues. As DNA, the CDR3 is TGCGCCAGCAGCCAAGAACCCCGACAGGTTGTTAGTGGCTACACCTTC. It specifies CASSQEPRQVVSGYTF.

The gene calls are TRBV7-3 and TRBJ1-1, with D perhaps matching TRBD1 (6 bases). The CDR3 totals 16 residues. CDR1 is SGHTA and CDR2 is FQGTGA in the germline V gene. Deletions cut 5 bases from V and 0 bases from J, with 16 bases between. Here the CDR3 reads CASSPRGGALNTEAFF. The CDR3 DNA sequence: TGTGCCAGCAGCCCTCGAGGGGGGGCCTTGAACACTGAAGCTTTCTTT.

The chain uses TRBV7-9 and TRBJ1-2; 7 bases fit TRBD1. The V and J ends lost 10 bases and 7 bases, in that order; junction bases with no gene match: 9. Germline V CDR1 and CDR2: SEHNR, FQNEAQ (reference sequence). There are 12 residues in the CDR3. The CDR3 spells CAIQVHRGGYTF. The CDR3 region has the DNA TGTGCCATACAAGTACACAGGGGTGGCTACACCTTC.

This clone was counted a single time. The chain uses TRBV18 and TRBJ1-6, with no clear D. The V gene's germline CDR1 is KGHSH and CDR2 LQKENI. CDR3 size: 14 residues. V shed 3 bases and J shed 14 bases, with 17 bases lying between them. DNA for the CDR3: TGTGCCAGCTCACCGATCCAGGCGTCGGAATCCCTCCACTTT. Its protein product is CASSPIQASESLHF.

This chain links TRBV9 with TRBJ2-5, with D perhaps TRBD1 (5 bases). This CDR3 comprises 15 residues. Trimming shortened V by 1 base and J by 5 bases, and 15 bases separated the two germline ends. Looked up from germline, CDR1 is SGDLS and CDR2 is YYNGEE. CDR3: CASSVLSGFGETQYF. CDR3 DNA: TGTGCCAGCAGCGTATTGTCAGGGTTTGGGGAGACCCAGTACTTC. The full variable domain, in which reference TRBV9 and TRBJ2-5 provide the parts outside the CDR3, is DSGVTQTPKHLITATGQRVTLRCSPRSGDLSVYWYQQSLDQGLQFLIQYYNGEERAKGNILERFSAQQFPDLHSELNLSSLELGDSALYFCASSVLSGFGETQYFGPGTRLLVL.

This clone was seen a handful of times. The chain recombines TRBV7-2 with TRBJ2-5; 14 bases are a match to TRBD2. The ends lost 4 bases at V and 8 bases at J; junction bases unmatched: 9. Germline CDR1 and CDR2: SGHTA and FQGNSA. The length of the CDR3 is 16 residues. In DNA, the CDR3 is TGTGCCAGCAGCTCGGGACTAGCGGGGGCCCTAGGAACCCAGTACTTC. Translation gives CASSSGLAGALGTQYF.